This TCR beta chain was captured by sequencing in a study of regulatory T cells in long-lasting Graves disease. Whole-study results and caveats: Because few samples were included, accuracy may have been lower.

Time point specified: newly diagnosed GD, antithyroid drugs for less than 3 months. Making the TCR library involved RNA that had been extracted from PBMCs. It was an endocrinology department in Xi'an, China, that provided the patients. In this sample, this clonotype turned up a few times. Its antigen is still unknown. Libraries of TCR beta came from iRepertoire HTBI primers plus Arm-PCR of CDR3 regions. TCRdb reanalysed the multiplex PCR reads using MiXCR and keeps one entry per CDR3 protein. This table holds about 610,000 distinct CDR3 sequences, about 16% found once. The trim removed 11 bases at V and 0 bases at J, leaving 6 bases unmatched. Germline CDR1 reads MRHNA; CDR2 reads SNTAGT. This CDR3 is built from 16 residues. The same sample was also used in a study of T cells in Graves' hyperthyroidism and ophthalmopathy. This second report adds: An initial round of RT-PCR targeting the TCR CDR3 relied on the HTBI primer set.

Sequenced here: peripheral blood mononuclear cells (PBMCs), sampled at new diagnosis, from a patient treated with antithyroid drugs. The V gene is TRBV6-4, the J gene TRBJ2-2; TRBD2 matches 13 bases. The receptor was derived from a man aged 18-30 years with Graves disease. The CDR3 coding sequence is TGTGCCTACCGGACTAGCGGGGGAGCGAACACCGGGGAGCTGTTTTTT. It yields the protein CAYRTSGGANTGELFF.